This paragraph reports one TCR beta chain. This specimen comes from a study of T cell responses to AZD1222 COVID-19 vaccine. Germline values: CDR1 SNHLY, CDR2 FYNNEI. The CDR3 runs 16 residues. V trimming: 3 bases; J trimming: 3 bases; junction bases outside the gene matches: 10. Method: immunoSEQ multiplex PCR; TCRdb's copy keeps in-frame clones and lacks some. The sample carries some 190,000 clones, about nine tenths recorded once. This chain uses TRBV2 with TRBJ2-5; TRBD2 matches 7 bases. Sequenced here: peripheral blood, sampled 28 days after the second AZD1222 dose. The receptor's source is an adult who received the AZD1222 COVID-19 vaccine. The CDR3, as DNA: TGTGCCAGCAGTGAGTGGCGGGAGAGGGGTAAAGAGACCCAGTACTTC. Its translation: CASSEWRERGKETQYF.